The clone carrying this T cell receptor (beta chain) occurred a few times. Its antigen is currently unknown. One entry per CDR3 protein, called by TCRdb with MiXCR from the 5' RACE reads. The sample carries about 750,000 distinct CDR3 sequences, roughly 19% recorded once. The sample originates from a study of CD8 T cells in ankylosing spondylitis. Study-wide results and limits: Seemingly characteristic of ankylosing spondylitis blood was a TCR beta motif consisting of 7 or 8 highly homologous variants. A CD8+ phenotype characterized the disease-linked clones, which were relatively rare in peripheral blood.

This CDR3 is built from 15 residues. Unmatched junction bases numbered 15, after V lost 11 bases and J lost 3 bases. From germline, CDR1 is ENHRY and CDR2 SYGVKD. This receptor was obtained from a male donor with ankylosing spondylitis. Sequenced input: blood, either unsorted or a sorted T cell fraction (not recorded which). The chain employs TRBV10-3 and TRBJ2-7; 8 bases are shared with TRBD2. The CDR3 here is CAARSGSAGGYEQYF. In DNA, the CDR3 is TGTGCCGCCCGGTCGGGGTCCGCGGGAGGCTACGAGCAGTACTTC.